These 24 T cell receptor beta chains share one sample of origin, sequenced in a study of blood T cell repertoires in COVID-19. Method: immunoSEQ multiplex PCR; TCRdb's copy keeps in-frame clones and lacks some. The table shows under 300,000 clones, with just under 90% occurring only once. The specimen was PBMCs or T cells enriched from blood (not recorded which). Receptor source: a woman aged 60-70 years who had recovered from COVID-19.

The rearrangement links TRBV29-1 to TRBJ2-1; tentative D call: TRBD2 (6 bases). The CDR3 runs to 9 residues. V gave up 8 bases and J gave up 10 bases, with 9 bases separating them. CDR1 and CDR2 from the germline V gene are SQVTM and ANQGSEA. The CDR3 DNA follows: TGCAGCACCGCGGGGGAGCAGTTCTTC. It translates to CSTAGEQFF.

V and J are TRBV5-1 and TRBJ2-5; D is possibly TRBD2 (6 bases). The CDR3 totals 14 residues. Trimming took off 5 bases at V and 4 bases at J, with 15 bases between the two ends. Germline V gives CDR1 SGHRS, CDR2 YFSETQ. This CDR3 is CASRSGGSAETQYF. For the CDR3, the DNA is TGCGCCAGCAGGTCCGGGGGATCGGCAGAGACCCAGTACTTC.

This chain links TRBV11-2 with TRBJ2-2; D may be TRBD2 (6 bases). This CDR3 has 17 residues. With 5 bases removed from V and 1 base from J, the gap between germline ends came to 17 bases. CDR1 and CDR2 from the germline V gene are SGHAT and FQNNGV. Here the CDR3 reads CASSLVFGGLNTGELFF. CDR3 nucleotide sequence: TGTGCCAGCAGCCTTGTGTTTGGGGGACTGAACACCGGGGAGCTGTTTTTT. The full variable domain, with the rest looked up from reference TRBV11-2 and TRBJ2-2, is EAGVAQSPRYKIIEKRQSVAFWCNPISGHATLYWYQQILGQGPKLLIQFQNNGVVDDSQLPKDRFSAERLKGVDSTLKIQPAKLEDSAVYLCASSLVFGGLNTGELFFGEGSRLTVL.

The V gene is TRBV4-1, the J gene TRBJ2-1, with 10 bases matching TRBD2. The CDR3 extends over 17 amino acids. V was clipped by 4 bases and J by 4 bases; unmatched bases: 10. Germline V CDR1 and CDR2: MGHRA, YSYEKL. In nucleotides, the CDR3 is TGCGCCAGCAGCCGCGATACCTCTAGCGGGAGATACAATGAGCAGTTCTTC. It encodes CASSRDTSSGRYNEQFF.

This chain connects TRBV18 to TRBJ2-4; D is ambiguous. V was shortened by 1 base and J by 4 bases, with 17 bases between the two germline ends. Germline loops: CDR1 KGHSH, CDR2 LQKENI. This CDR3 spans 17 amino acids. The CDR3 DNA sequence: TGTGCCAGCTCACCACGTTTGTTACTGCGGCTAAAAAACATTCAGTACTTC. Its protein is CASSPRLLLRLKNIQYF.

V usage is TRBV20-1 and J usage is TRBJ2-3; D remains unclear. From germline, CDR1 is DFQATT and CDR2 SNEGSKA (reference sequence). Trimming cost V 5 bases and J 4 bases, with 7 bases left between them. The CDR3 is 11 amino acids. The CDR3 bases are TGCAGTGCTCGCTCGGCAGATACGCAGTATTTT. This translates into CSARSADTQYF.

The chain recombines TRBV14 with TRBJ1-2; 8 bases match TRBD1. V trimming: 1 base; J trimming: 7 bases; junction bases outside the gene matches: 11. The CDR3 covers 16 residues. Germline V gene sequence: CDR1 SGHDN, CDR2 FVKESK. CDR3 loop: CASSQATGGRWSGYTF. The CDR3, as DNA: TGTGCCAGCAGCCAAGCAACAGGGGGACGGTGGTCTGGCTACACCTTC.

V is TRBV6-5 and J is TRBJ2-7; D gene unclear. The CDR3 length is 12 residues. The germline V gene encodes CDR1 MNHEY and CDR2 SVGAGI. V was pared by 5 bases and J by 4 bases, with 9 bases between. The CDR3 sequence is CASSPQKYEQYF. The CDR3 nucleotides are TGTGCCAGCAGTCCTCAGAAGTACGAGCAGTACTTC.

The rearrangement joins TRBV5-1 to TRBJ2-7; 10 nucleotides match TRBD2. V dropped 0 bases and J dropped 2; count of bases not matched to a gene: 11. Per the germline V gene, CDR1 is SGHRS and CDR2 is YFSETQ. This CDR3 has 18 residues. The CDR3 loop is CASSLAASGSRMPYEQYF. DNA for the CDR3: TGCGCCAGCAGCTTGGCGGCTAGCGGGAGCCGGATGCCCTACGAGCAGTACTTC.

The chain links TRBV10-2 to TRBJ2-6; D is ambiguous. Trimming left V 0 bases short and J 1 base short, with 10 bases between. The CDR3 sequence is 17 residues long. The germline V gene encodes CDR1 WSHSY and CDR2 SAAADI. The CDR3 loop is CASSESLGVSGANVLTF. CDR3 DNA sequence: TGCGCCAGCAGTGAGTCGCTGGGCGTTTCTGGGGCCAACGTCCTGACTTTC.

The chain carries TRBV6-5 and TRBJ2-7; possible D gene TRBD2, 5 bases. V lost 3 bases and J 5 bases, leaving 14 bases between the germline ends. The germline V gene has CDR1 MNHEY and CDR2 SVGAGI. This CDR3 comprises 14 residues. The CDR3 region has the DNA TGTGCCAGCAGTTATGGTGGAGGAATCAACGAGCAGTACTTC. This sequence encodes CASSYGGGINEQYF.

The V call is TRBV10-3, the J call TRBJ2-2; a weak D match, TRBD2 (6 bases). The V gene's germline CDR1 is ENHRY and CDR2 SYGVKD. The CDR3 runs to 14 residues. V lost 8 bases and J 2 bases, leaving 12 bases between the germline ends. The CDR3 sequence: CAISGLRNTGELFF. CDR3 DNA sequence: TGTGCCATCTCGGGACTCCGAAACACCGGGGAGCTGTTTTTT.

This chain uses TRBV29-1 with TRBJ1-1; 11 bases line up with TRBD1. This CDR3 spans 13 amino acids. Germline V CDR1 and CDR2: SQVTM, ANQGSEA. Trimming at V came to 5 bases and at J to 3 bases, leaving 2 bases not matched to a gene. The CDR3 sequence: CSVRGQGDTEAFF. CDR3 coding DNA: TGCAGCGTTAGGGGACAGGGGGACACTGAAGCTTTCTTT.

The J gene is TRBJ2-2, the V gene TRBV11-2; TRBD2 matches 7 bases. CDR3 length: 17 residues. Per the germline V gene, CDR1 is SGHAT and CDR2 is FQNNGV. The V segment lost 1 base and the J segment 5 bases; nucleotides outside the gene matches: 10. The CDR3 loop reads CASSLVASGSRTGELFF. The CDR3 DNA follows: TGTGCCAGCAGCTTAGTGGCTAGCGGTTCGAGGACCGGGGAGCTGTTTTTT.

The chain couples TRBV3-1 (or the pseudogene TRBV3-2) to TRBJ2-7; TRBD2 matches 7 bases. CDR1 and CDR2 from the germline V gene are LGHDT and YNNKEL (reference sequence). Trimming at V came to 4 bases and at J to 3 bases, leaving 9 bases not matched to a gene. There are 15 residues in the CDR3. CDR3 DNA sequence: TGTGCCAGCAGCCCCTTGGGAGCGGGGAACTACGAGCAGTACTTC. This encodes CASSPLGAGNYEQYF.

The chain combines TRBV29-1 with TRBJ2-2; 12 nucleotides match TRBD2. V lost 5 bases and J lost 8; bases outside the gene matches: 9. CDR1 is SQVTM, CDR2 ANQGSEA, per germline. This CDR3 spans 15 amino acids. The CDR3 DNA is TGCAGCGTTTTTAGCGGACTAGCGGGGAATGGGGAGCTGTTTTTT. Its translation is CSVFSGLAGNGELFF.

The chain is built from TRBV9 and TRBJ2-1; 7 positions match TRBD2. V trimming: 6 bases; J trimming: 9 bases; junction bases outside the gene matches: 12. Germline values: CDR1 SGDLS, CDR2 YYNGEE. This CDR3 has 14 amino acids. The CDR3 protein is CASTLPPSGGEQFF. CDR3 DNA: TGTGCCAGCACCCTACCCCCTAGCGGCGGTGAGCAGTTCTTC.

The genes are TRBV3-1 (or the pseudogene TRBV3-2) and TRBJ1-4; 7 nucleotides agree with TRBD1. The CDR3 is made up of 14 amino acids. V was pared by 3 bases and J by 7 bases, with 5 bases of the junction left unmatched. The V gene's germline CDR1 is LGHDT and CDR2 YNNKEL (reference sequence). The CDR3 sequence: CASSQQTGSEKLFF. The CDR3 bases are TGTGCCAGCAGCCAGCAGACAGGGAGTGAAAAACTGTTTTTT.

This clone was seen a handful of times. The CDR3 sequence: CASSTFAGPQGDTQYF. The CDR3 DNA is TGTGCCAGCAGCACCTTCGCGGGGCCGCAGGGAGATACGCAGTATTTT. The chain couples TRBV5-8 to TRBJ2-3, with D tentatively TRBD2 (6 bases). Trimming cost V 4 bases and J 5 bases, with 20 bases left between them. The CDR3 consists of 16 residues. CDR1 is SGHTS, CDR2 YDEGEE, per germline.

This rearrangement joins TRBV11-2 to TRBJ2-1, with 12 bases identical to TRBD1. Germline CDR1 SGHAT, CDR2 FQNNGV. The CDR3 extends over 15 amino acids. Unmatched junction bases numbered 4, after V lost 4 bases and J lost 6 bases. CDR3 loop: CASSSGQGAGNEQFF. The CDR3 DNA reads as TGTGCCAGCAGCTCGGGACAGGGGGCGGGCAATGAGCAGTTCTTC.

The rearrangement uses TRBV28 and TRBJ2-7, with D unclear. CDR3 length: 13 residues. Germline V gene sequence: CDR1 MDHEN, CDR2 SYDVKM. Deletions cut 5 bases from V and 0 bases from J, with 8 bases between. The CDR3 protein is CASSIGISYEQYF. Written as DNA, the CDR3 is TGTGCCAGCAGTATCGGTATCTCCTACGAGCAGTACTTC. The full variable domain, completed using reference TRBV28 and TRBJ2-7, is DVKVTQSSRYLVKRTGEKVFLECVQDMDHENMFWYRQDPGLGLRLIYFSYDVKMKEKGDIPEGYSVSREKKERFSLILESASTNQTSMYLCASSIGISYEQYFGPGTRLTVT.

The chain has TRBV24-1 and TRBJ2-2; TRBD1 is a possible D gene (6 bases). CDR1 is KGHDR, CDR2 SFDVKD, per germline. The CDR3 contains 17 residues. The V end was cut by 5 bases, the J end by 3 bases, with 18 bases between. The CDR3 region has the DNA TGTGCCACCAGTGGTCCTATAGGGGGAATTGACACCGGGGAGCTGTTTTTT. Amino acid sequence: CATSGPIGGIDTGELFF.

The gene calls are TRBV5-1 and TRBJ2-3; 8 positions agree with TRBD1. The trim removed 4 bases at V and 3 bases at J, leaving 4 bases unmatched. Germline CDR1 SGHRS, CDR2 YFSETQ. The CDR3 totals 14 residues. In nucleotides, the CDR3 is TGCGCCAGCAGCCCGGGACAGGTAACAGATACGCAGTATTTT. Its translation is CASSPGQVTDTQYF.

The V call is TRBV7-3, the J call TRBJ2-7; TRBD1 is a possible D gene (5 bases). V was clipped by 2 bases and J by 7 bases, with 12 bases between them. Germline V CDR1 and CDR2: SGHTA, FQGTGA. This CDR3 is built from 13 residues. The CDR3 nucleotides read TGTGCCAGCAGCTTACAGGGTAGTAGGGAGCAGTACTTC. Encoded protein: CASSLQGSREQYF.